The source of this T cell receptor beta chain is a study of blood T cell repertoires in COVID-19. Study background: T cells, B-cell-depleted T cells, or PBMCs provided the cDNA or gDNA that served as material.

Profiled with immunoSEQ multiplex PCR; TCRdb holds only in-frame clones, not every one. Among around 250,000 clones listed, roughly 86% were seen once. Unmatched junction bases numbered 6, after V lost 6 bases and J lost 7 bases. CDR1 MNHEY and CDR2 SVGAGI come from the germline V gene. This CDR3 is built from 13 residues. Remarks on this clone: Other DNA sequences in this sample translate to the same CDR3.

The chain carries TRBV6-5 and TRBJ2-7; 10 bases are shared with TRBD1. The sample consisted of peripheral blood. The TCR originated in a man older than 75 with acute or convalescent COVID-19. CDR3 region: CASRRQGAYEQYF. In DNA form, the CDR3 reads TGTGCCAGCAGACGACAGGGGGCGTATGAGCAGTACTTC.